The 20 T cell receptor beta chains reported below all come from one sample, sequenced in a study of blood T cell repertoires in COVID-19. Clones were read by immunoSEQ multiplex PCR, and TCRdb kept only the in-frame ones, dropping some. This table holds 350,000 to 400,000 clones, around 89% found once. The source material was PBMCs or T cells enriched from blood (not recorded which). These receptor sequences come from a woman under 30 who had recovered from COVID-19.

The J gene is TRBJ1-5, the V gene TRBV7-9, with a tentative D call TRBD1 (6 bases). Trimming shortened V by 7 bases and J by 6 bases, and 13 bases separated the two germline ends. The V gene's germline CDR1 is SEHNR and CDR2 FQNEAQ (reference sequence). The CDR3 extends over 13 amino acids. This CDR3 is CASNSGDTQPQHF. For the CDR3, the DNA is TGTGCCAGCAATTCAGGGGATACTCAGCCCCAGCATTTT.

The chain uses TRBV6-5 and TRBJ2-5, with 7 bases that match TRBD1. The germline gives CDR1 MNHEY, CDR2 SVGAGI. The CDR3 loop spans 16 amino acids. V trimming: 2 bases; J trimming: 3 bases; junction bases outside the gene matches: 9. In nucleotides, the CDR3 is TGTGCCAGCAGTTACCCCCCGACAGGGATGGAAGAGACCCAGTACTTC. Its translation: CASSYPPTGMEETQYF.

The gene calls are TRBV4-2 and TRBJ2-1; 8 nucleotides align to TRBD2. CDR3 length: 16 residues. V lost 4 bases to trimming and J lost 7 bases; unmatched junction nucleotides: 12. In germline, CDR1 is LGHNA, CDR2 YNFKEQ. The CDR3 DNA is TGTGCCAGCAGCCCAGGGAGCGGGGGCCTCCAAAATGAGCAGTTCTTC. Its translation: CASSPGSGGLQNEQFF.

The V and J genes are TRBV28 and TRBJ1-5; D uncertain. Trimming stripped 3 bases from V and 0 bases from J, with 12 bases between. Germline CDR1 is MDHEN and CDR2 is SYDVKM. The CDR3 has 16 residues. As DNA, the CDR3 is TGTGCCAGCAGTTTTCCCCGGGAGCTTAGCAATCAGCCCCAGCATTTT. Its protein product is CASSFPRELSNQPQHF.

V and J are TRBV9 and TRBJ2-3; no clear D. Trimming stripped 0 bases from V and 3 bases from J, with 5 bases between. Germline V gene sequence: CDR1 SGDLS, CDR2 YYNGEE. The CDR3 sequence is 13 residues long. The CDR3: CASSVDRTDTQYF. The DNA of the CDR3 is TGTGCCAGCAGCGTAGACAGAACAGATACGCAGTATTTT.

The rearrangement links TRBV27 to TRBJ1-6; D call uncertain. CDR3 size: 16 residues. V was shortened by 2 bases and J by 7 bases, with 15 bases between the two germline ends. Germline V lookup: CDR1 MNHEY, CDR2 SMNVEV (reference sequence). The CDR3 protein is CASSLVGKAQNSPLHF. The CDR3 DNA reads TGTGCCAGCAGTTTAGTCGGGAAGGCGCAAAATTCACCCCTCCACTTT.

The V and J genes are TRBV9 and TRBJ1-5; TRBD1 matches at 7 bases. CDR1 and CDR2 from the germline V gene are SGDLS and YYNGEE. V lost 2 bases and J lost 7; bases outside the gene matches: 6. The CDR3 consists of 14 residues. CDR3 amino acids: CASSVTPQGQPQHF. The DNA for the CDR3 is TGTGCCAGCAGCGTTACTCCACAGGGGCAGCCCCAGCATTTT.

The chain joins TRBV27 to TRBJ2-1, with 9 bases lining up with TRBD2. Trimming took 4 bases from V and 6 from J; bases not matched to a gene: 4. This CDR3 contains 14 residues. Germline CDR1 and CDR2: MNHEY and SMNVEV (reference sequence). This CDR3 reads CASSSGGGANEQFF. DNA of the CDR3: TGTGCCAGCAGTTCCGGCGGGGGGGCCAATGAGCAGTTCTTC.

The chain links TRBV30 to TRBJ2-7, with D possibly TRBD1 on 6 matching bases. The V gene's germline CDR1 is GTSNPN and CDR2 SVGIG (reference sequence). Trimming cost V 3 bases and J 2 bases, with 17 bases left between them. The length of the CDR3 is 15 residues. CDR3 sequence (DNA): TGTGCCTGGAGCCCTACAACAGGGAACCCCTACGAGCAGTACTTC. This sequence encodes CAWSPTTGNPYEQYF.

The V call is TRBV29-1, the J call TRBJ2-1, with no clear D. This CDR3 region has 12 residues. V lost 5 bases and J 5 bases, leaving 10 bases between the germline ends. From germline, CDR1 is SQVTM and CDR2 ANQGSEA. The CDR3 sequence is CSVLVADNEQFF. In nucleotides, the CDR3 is TGCAGCGTTTTGGTGGCGGACAATGAGCAGTTCTTC.

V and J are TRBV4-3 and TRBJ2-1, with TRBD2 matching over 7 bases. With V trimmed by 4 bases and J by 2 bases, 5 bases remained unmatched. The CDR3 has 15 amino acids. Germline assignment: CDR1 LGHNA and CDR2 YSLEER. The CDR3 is CASSLAGRTYNEQFF. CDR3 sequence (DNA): TGCGCCAGCAGCCTAGCGGGCCGGACCTACAATGAGCAGTTCTTC.

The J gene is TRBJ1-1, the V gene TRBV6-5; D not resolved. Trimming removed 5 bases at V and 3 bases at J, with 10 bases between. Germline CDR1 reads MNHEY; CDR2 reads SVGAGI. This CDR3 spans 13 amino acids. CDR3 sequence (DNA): TGTGCCAGCAGTAGCACAGTGGACACTGAAGCTTTCTTT. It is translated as CASSSTVDTEAFF.

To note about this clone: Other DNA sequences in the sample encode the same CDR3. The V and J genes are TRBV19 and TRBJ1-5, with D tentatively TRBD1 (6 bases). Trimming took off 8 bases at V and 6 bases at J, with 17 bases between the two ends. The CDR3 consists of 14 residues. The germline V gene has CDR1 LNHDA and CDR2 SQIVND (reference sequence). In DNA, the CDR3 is TGTGCCAGTCGGGCCCAGGGGCCAGGTCAGCCCCAGCATTTT. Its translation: CASRAQGPGQPQHF.

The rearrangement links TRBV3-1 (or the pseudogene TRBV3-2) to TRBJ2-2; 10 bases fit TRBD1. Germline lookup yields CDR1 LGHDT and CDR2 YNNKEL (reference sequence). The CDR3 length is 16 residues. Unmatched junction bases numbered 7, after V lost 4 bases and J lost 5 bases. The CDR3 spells CASSPRQGALTGELFF. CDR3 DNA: TGTGCCAGCAGCCCGCGACAGGGGGCGCTGACCGGGGAGCTGTTTTTT.

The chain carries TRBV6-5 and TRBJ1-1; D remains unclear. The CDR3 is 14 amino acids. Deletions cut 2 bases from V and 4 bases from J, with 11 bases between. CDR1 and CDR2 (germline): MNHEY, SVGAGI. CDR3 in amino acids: CASSYLINPTEAFF. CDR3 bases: TGTGCCAGCAGTTACCTTATAAATCCCACTGAAGCTTTCTTT.

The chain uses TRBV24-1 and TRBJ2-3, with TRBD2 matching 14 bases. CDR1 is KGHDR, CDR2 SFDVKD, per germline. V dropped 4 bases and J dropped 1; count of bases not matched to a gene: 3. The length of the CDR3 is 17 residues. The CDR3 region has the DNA TGTGCCACCAGTGACCCGGGACTAGCGGGGGGCACAGATACGCAGTATTTT. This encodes CATSDPGLAGGTDTQYF.

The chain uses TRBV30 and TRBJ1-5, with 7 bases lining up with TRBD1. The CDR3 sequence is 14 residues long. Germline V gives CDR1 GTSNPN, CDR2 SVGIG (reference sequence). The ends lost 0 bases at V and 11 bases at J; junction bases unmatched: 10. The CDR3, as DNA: TGTGCCTGGAGTGTAAAGGGGGGAACAGGGGCCCAGCATTTT. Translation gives CAWSVKGGTGAQHF.

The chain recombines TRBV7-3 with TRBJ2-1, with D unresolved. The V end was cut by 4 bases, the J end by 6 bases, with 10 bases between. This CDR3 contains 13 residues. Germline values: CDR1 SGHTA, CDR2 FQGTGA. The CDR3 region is CASSSPLSNEQFF. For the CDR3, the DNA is TGTGCCAGCAGCTCCCCGTTGAGCAATGAGCAGTTCTTC.

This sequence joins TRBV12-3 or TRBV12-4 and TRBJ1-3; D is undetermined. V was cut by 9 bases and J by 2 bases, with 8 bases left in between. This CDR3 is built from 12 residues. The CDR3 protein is CASGQTGNTIYF. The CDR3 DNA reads TGTGCCAGTGGGCAGACTGGAAACACCATATATTTT.

Here the CDR3 DNA reads TGTGCCAGCAGTTTACGAAGGGCTGGGGGCAGGGACTATGGCTACACCTTC. As protein: CASSLRRAGGRDYGYTF. The V and J genes are TRBV27 and TRBJ1-2; the D gene is possibly TRBD1 (6 bases). Germline V gene sequence: CDR1 MNHEY, CDR2 SMNVEV (reference sequence). Trimming pared 2 bases from V and 3 bases from J, leaving 19 bases between. The CDR3 sequence is 17 residues long.